This T cell receptor beta chain was recorded in a study of blood T cell repertoires in COVID-19 (TCRdb year 2020). For the wider study: Collaborator samples came from the United States, Italy and Spain and covered acute and convalescent phases of COVID-19. The material from the prospective study consisted of cDNA or gDNA derived from T cells, B-cell-depleted T cells, or PBMCs. Subjects who had been exposed to COVID-19, were actively infected with it, or had recovered from it provided the deeply sampled blood TCRbeta repertoires that made up the dataset. The repertoires were released in a freely available public database meant as a resource for research on the immune response to SARS-CoV-2. Samples were obtained from the ongoing ImmuneRACE study (first 160 participants) and from 950 to 1,500 subjects provided by 6 global collaborators. A de-identified subject ID, COVID-19 status, age in years and sex were almost always included in the sample metadata. HLA class I and class II types, where available, came from metadata supplied by the sample provider rather than from assay-based typing. Results and caveats for the whole study, not just this receptor: How much clinical and demographic metadata was included differed by source and by participant, and the metadata was provided uncurated.

TCRbeta CDR3 regions were amplified from genomic DNA by means of the immunoSEQ Assay, a bias-controlled multiplex PCR. As for the authors' bioinformatics: Within the assay, amplification of reference gene primers was used to estimate how many nucleated cells each sample contained. To quantify the absolute abundance of each unique TCRbeta CDR3 rearrangement, sequence reads were collapsed and filtered. For each sample, productive Simpson clonality was calculated as the square root of Simpson's diversity index over productive rearrangements. TCRdb mirrors the immuneACCESS table, restricted to in-frame sequences. Some clones are absent from its copies; in checked studies, under half trace to an unresolved V gene, and the reason for the others is unknown. The V and J calls and clone size come from that table; D and trimming were worked out from the DNA. In all, the sample holds roughly 250,000 clones, and around four fifths of those were seen once. Around 4.1% of the sample lies in the top ten.

Points on this clone: Its antigen is not yet known. The record has no base qualities; no much larger clone is one base away.

The collaborating institutions used their own protocols to collect whole blood in K2EDTA tubes. For TCRbeta analysis, collaborator samples were shipped as frozen whole blood, as isolated PBMCs, or as DNA extracted from either sample type. Measured from the cysteine to the phenylalanine, the CDR3 is 15 residues long. The sequence is cut down to CDR3 DNA, 45 bases in frame from base 1. The germline ends are 16 bases apart after V is trimmed by 5 bases and J by 5 bases. Based on the germline V gene (reference sequence), the CDR1 and CDR2 sequences are SGHAT and FQDESV. The sample taken for sequencing was peripheral blood. The chain couples TRBV11-1 to TRBJ2-1, with a tentative D gene TRBD2 over 7 matching bases. This sequence was found in a woman aged 40 to 50 with active or convalescent COVID-19. The CDR3 corresponds to CASSPPGGRNNEQFF. Read as DNA, the sequence is TGTGCCAGCAGCCCCCCCGGGGGGCGCAACAATGAGCAGTTCTTC.